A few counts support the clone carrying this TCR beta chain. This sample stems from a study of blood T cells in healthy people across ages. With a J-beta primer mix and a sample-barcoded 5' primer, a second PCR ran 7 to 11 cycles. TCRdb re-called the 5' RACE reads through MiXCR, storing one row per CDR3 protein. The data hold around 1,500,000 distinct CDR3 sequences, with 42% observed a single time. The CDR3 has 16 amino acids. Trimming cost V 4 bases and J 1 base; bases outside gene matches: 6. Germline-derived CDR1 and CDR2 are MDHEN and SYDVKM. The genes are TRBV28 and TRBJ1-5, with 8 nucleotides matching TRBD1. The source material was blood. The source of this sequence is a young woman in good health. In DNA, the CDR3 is TGTGCCAGCAGTTGGGCCCGACAGGGGAGCAATCAGCCCCAGCATTTT. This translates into CASSWARQGSNQPQHF.